This TCR beta chain is drawn from a study of blood T cell repertoires in COVID-19. Study members were between 18 and 89 years old and lived in 20 to 30 US regions. Data came from immunoSEQ multiplex PCR; TCRdb stores just in-frame clones and leaves some out. The table shows about 200,000 clones, with about 85% occurring only once. This CDR3 has 17 amino acids. Germline assignment: CDR1 SEHNR and CDR2 FQNEAQ (reference sequence). V lost 1 base and J lost 1; bases outside the gene matches: 1. The chain uses TRBV7-9 and TRBJ1-4; TRBD1 aligns across 12 bases. The sequenced sample was PBMCs or T cells enriched from blood (not recorded which). This receptor was obtained from a man in his forties who had recovered from COVID-19. In DNA, the CDR3 is TGTGCCAGCAGCTTAGGGGACAGGGGGCAAACTAATGAAAAACTGTTTTTT. Its translation is CASSLGDRGQTNEKLFF.